These T cell receptor beta chains were read from a single sample in a study of blood T cell repertoires in COVID-19. TCRdb keeps only in-frame clones here, not all; method: immunoSEQ multiplex PCR. The sample lists fewer than 50,000 clones, approximately 90% seen once, with about 10% in the top ten. The sample consisted of peripheral blood. The origin of the receptors is a man aged 50 to 59 with active COVID-19. The CDR3 runs from the conserved cysteine through the conserved F or W. The D gene is left open where the match is weak. Rows may omit the clone size; those that give it use once, few, many or a size class.

j_gene,v_gene,abundance,d_gene,CDR3nt,CDR3aa
TRBJ1-1,TRBV11-2,once,NA,TGTGCCAGCAGCCCAAATACAAACAGGGCGAACACTGAAGCTTTCTTT,CASSPNTNRANTEAFF
TRBJ1-2,TRBV3-1/TRBV3-2,NA,TRBD1,TGTGCCAGCAGCCCCCCGGTACAGGGGGCAGGGAACTATGGCTACACCTTC,CASSPPVQGAGNYGYTF
TRBJ2-7,TRBV6-5,NA,TRBD2,TGTGCCAGCGCAGGGAGCGGGAGACGGTCCTACGAGCAGTACTTC,CASAGSGRRSYEQYF
TRBJ1-1,TRBV24-1,NA,NA,TGTGCCCCCCGACAGGACACTGAAGCTTTCTTT,CAPRQDTEAFF
TRBJ2-3,TRBV29-1,NA,NA,TGCAGCGTTGCGCGGGCTACAGATACGCAGTATTTT,CSVARATDTQYF
TRBJ1-3,TRBV11-2,NA,TRBD1,TGTGCCAGCAACGGGGCAGGGGGAGGAGGAAACACCATATATTTT,CASNGAGGGGNTIYF
TRBJ2-2,TRBV7-9,NA,TRBD2,TGTGCCAGCAGCTTTACCTACGGGGGGATGGCCGGGGAGCTGTTTTTT,CASSFTYGGMAGELFF
TRBJ2-3,TRBV28,once,NA,TGTGCCAGCAACACGGACAGAGGCACAGATACGCAGTATTTT,CASNTDRGTDTQYF
TRBJ2-3,TRBV6-5,NA,TRBD2,TGTGCCAGCAATCCAGACAGCGGGGCGGGGGGTACGCAGTATTTT,CASNPDSGAGGTQYF
TRBJ1-2,TRBV30,NA,TRBD1,TGTGCCTGGAGCTTTCCCCTCAGGGGGCGTAGAGGCTACACCTTC,CAWSFPLRGRRGYTF
TRBJ1-4,TRBV5-8,NA,NA,TGTGCCAGCAGCTTAGGGGGTTTCAATGAAAAACTGTTTTTT,CASSLGGFNEKLFF